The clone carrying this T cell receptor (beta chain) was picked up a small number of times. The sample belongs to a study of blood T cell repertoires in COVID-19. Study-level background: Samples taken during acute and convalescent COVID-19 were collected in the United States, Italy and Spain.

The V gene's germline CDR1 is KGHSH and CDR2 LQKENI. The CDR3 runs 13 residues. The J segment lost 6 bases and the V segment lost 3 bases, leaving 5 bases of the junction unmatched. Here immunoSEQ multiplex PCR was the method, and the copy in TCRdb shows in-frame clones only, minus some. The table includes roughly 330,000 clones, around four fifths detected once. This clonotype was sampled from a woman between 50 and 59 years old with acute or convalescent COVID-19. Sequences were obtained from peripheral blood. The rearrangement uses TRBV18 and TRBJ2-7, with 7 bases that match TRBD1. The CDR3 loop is CASSPSTGFEQYF. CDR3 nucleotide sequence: TGTGCCAGCTCACCGTCGACAGGGTTCGAGCAGTACTTC. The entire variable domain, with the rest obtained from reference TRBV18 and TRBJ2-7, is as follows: NAGVMQNPRHLVRRRGQEARLRCSPMKGHSHVYWYRQLPEEGLKFMVYLQKENIIDESGMPKERFSAEFPKEGPSILRIQQVVRGDSAAYFCASSPSTGFEQYFGPGTRLTVT.